The clone carrying this TCR beta chain showed up just a few times. No antigen is known for it. The entry originates in a study of OX40 agonist ivuxolimab in advanced cancers. CDR3 length: 15 amino acids. Deletions cut 3 bases from V and 4 bases from J, with 15 bases between. CDR1 and CDR2 (germline): SGHTA, FQGNSA. Profiling relied on immunoSEQ multiplex PCR, and the TCRdb table lists in-frame clones only, not all of them. Here the sample spans some 98,000 clones, 91% being singletons. Study-level results: Some nonresponders likewise displayed low normalized T-cell clonal expansion.

Material: CD4+ or CD8+ T cells sorted from blood, obtained in a trial of the OX40 agonist ivuxolimab. The chain has TRBV7-2 and TRBJ1-1, with D perhaps TRBD1 (6 bases). The TCR sequence derives from an adult with an advanced solid tumor such as melanoma, head and neck, liver or kidney cancer. The CDR3 is CASSFSVDRITEAFF. The CDR3 DNA follows: TGTGCCAGCAGCTTCTCAGTCGACAGGATCACTGAAGCTTTCTTT.